The entry below describes one TCR beta chain. What it binds is not known. Each donor's status was that of a healthy bone marrow donor. There are 14 residues in the CDR3. CDR1 and CDR2 (germline): SGHTA, FQGTGA. J was trimmed by 4 bases and V by 4 bases; bases with no gene match: 5. The PCR contained 60 Vbeta and 13 Jbeta primers. Profiled with immunoSEQ multiplex PCR; TCRdb holds only in-frame clones, not every one. The profile shows about 130,000 clones, around four fifths of them singletons. This sample was taken from a study of cytomegalovirus exposure and HLA in healthy donors. Study-level findings and limits: A missense variant in DCLRE1C was later tied to TCR beta V- and J-gene trimming. Under in vitro conditions, three CMV-associated chains were confirmed as specific for CMV antigens. Roughly uniform depth of sequencing across donors was assumed in presence/absence analyses.

The TCR originated in a boy younger than 18 in good health and CMV-seronegative. Sequenced input: PBMCs. The genes are TRBV7-3 and TRBJ2-5, with 8 bases identical to TRBD1. CDR3 DNA sequence: TGTGCCAGCAGCTACGGGACAGGCCTAGAGACCCAGTACTTC. This sequence encodes CASSYGTGLETQYF.